Each of the 30 T cell receptor beta chains below was sequenced from the same sample in a study of T cells after yellow fever vaccination. TCRdb re-analysed the 5' RACE reads in MiXCR, keeping a single row per CDR3 protein. The sample includes under 150,000 distinct CDR3 sequences, about 7.7% of them seen just once. The sequencing here drew on CD4+ T cells sorted from PBMCs, taken 5 days after the yellow fever booster vaccination. The receptors come from a man aged 30-40 years who received the YFV17D yellow fever vaccine.

This clonotype showed up many times. The chain links TRBV7-9 to TRBJ2-1; TRBD2 matches at 8 bases. The germline V gene encodes CDR1 SEHNR and CDR2 FQNEAQ (reference sequence). J was trimmed by 7 bases and V by 3 bases; bases with no gene match: 11. CDR3 length: 16 amino acids. The CDR3 is CASSFSGNMFSNEQFF. DNA of the CDR3: TGTGCCAGCAGCTTTAGCGGGAACATGTTCTCGAATGAGCAGTTCTTC.

This clonotype occurred many times. The rearrangement uses TRBV7-2 and TRBJ2-7; tentative D call: TRBD1 (5 bases). The germline V and J ends were trimmed by 7 bases and 3 bases, with 13 bases remaining between them. The V gene's germline CDR1 is SGHTA and CDR2 FQGNSA. The CDR3 has 13 residues. This CDR3 is CASNPRVGYEQYF. CDR3 sequence (DNA): TGTGCCAGCAACCCCAGGGTTGGCTACGAGCAGTACTTC.

The table lists this clonotype with many counts. This rearrangement joins TRBV4-2 to TRBJ2-2; D remains ambiguous. The V and J ends lost 2 bases and 6 bases respectively, with 7 bases between them. Germline-derived CDR1 and CDR2 are LGHNA and YNFKEQ. The CDR3 loop spans 13 amino acids. The CDR3 loop reads CASSQKVPGELFF. CDR3 in DNA: TGTGCCAGCAGCCAAAAGGTACCCGGGGAGCTGTTTTTT.

This clonotype was seen many times. The chain combines TRBV19 with TRBJ2-1, with 14 bases fitting TRBD2. The CDR3 runs 17 residues. J gave up 10 bases and V 6 bases, and 14 bases lay outside the gene matches. Per the germline V gene, CDR1 is LNHDA and CDR2 is SQIVND (reference sequence). The CDR3 sequence: CASSRFSGTSGRWEQFF. In DNA form, the CDR3 reads TGTGCCAGTAGCCGGTTCTCCGGGACTAGCGGGAGATGGGAGCAGTTCTTC.

V usage is TRBV7-9 and J usage is TRBJ1-5; unclear D gene. Germline loops: CDR1 SEHNR, CDR2 FQNEAQ (reference sequence). V was cut by 0 bases and J by 6 bases, with 6 bases left in between. This CDR3 has 13 amino acids. DNA for the CDR3: TGTGCCAGCAGCTTAGCCCTCTTTCAGCCCCAGCATTTT. It specifies CASSLALFQPQHF.

This clonotype was counted ten times or more. The chain combines TRBV20-1 with TRBJ2-5, with TRBD1 as a possible D gene (7 bases). There are 13 residues in the CDR3. Germline V lookup: CDR1 DFQATT, CDR2 SNEGSKA (reference sequence). The CDR3 nucleotides are TGCAGCGGAATTCAGGGGGGACAAGAGACCCAGTACTTC. Translated: CSGIQGGQETQYF.

The genes are TRBV11-2 and TRBJ2-3; the match to TRBD2 covers 9 bases. The V and J ends lost 2 bases and 0 bases, in that order; junction bases with no gene match: 3. Germline assignment: CDR1 SGHAT and CDR2 FQNNGV. This CDR3 comprises 16 residues. The CDR3 reads CASSLRLAESTDTQYF. The CDR3 bases are TGTGCCAGCAGCTTAAGACTAGCGGAGAGCACAGATACGCAGTATTTT.

This clonotype showed up many times. The V and J genes are TRBV20-1 and TRBJ1-6, with 9 bases that match TRBD1. V lost 3 bases, J lost 10 bases, and 4 bases stayed unmatched. Germline loops: CDR1 DFQATT, CDR2 SNEGSKA (reference sequence). CDR3 size: 13 residues. The CDR3, as DNA: TGCAGTGCTAGTAGGGACAGGGCGTCACCCCTCCACTTT. It translates to CSASRDRASPLHF.

In its sample, this clonotype was seen many times. The chain employs TRBV20-1 and TRBJ2-7; D is ambiguous. V was trimmed by 8 bases and J by 0 bases, leaving 8 bases between them. The CDR3 runs to 11 residues. CDR1 is DFQATT, CDR2 SNEGSKA, per germline (reference sequence). CDR3 sequence: CSYDRSYEQYF. CDR3 nucleotides: TGCAGTTATGACCGCTCCTACGAGCAGTACTTC.

This clonotype came up many times. This chain links TRBV2 with TRBJ2-1; TRBD1 is a possible D gene (5 bases). Germline CDR1 SNHLY, CDR2 FYNNEI. This CDR3 has 14 residues. The V gene lost 5 bases and the J gene lost 10 bases, with 18 bases spanning the gap. CDR3 in amino acids: CASSQGTRSSEQFF. CDR3 DNA: TGTGCCAGCAGTCAGGGCACCCGAAGCTCCGAGCAGTTCTTC.

This chain connects TRBV6-5 to TRBJ1-2; D gene unclear. Trimming stripped 6 bases from V and 0 bases from J, with 14 bases between. The CDR3 is 15 amino acids. Germline values: CDR1 MNHEY, CDR2 SVGAGI. CDR3 sequence (DNA): TGTGCCAGCAGCCAATTTGGGGATTCTAACTATGGCTACACCTTC. Translated, it gives CASSQFGDSNYGYTF.

The sample holds many counts of this clonotype. V and J are TRBV7-2 and TRBJ1-6; a possible D gene is TRBD1 (5 bases). Trimming removed 2 bases at V and 11 bases at J, with 10 bases between. This CDR3 region has 13 residues. CDR1 is SGHTA and CDR2 is FQGNSA in the germline V gene. CDR3 DNA: TGTGCCAGCAGCTTACAGGGAGTAGCACCCCTCCACTTT. Translating it yields CASSLQGVAPLHF.

The table lists this clonotype with many counts. The chain couples TRBV5-1 to TRBJ1-2, with TRBD1 as a possible D gene (5 bases). The CDR3 is 15 residues long. Per the germline V gene, CDR1 is SGHRS and CDR2 is YFSETQ. Trimming stripped 2 bases from V and 2 bases from J, with 13 bases between. The CDR3 sequence is CASSFRDEGNYGYTF. In nucleotides, the CDR3 is TGCGCCAGCAGCTTCCGGGACGAAGGAAACTATGGCTACACCTTC.

In its sample, this clonotype was seen many times. The rearrangement links TRBV5-1 to TRBJ2-1, with a possible D match to TRBD1 (6 bases). Germline V gives CDR1 SGHRS, CDR2 YFSETQ. The CDR3 spans 14 residues. Trimming removed 4 bases at V and 7 bases at J, with 15 bases between. CDR3 coding DNA: TGCGCCAGCAGCCTATTGACAGGCTCGAATGAGCAGTTCTTC. It specifies CASSLLTGSNEQFF.

Many counts were recorded for this clonotype. The chain links TRBV12-3 or TRBV12-4 to TRBJ1-6; 7 bases map to TRBD1. The V gene end was trimmed by 8 bases and the J gene end by 6 bases; junction bases not matched to a gene: 4. The CDR3 extends over 13 amino acids. The CDR3 here is CASRRDSNSPLHF. The CDR3 bases are TGTGCCAGCCGGAGGGACAGTAATTCACCCCTCCACTTT.

The sample holds many counts of this clonotype. The chain has TRBV27 and TRBJ2-2; 7 bases agree with TRBD1. The ends lost 5 bases at V and 8 bases at J; junction bases unmatched: 14. Germline V lookup: CDR1 MNHEY, CDR2 SMNVEV (reference sequence). The length of the CDR3 is 16 residues. In DNA form, the CDR3 reads TGTGCCAGCAGTCCCCGACAGGGAAACTTTCCGGGGGAGCTGTTTTTT. Protein: CASSPRQGNFPGELFF.

This clonotype was seen at least ten times. This sequence joins TRBV7-2 and TRBJ2-5, with TRBD1 as a possible D gene (6 bases). The germline CDR1 and CDR2 sequences are SGHTA and FQGNSA. The CDR3 totals 13 residues. Between the trimmed V and J ends, which lost 5 bases and 7 bases, there was a span of 14 bases. CDR3 in amino acids: CASSPGTFGTQYF. DNA of the CDR3: TGTGCCAGCAGCCCCGGGACATTTGGGACCCAGTACTTC.

This clonotype came up many times. The V gene is TRBV7-9, the J gene TRBJ1-6; D is unresolved. V dropped 5 bases and J dropped 10 bases, with 18 bases sitting between them. Looked up from germline, CDR1 is SEHNR and CDR2 is FQNEAQ (reference sequence). This CDR3 is 15 amino acids long. The CDR3 region has the DNA TGTGCCAGCAGCGAAAACGGGATTCGAGGGTCACCCCTCCACTTT. Protein: CASSENGIRGSPLHF.

Ten or more counts support this clonotype. This sequence joins TRBV7-3 and TRBJ2-5, with 11 bases fitting TRBD2. The CDR3 covers 14 residues. V shed 4 bases, J shed 4 bases, and the junction held 2 bases outside the gene matches. Germline V gives CDR1 SGHTA, CDR2 FQGTGA. As DNA, the CDR3 is TGTGCCAGCAGCTCCGGGACTAGCGGAGAGACCCAGTACTTC. This sequence encodes CASSSGTSGETQYF.

Details on this clonotype: Just one base apart from a much larger clone, this may be a read error. The chain couples TRBV11-2 to TRBJ2-7, with a possible D match to TRBD1 (6 bases). Germline-derived CDR1 and CDR2 are SGHAT and FQNNGV. Trimming left V 3 bases short and J 5 bases short, with 20 bases between. The CDR3 has 16 amino acids. CDR3 in amino acids: CASSFIESLQGHEQYF. Here the CDR3 DNA reads TGTGCCAGCAGCTTCATCGAGAGCCTACAGGGCCACGAGCAGTACTTC.

Ten or more counts support this clonotype. The V and J genes are TRBV3-1 and TRBJ2-7; perhaps D is TRBD1 or TRBD2 (6 bases each). CDR3 length: 14 amino acids. The germline V gene encodes CDR1 LGHDT and CDR2 YNNKEL (reference sequence). The ends were cut back, 0 bases at V and 9 bases at J, with 15 bases in the middle. The CDR3 DNA reads TGTGCCAGCAGCCAAGATCAACCCGGGGGCCGGCAGTACTTC. It translates to CASSQDQPGGRQYF.

This clonotype has at least ten counts. The rearrangement uses TRBV20-1 and TRBJ2-5; TRBD1 is a possible D gene (5 bases). The CDR3 is 13 residues long. The V gene lost 6 bases and the J gene lost 3 bases, with 14 bases spanning the gap. Looked up from germline, CDR1 is DFQATT and CDR2 is SNEGSKA (reference sequence). The CDR3 DNA follows: TGCAGTGCCGGACACTCCTCGGAAGAGACCCAGTACTTC. Translated: CSAGHSSEETQYF.

There are many counts of this clonotype. V gene TRBV15 combines with J gene TRBJ1-6, with unresolved D. CDR3 length: 15 residues. The germline V gene has CDR1 LNHNV and CDR2 YYDKDF (reference sequence). Trimming shortened V by 0 bases and J by 10 bases, and 13 bases separated the two germline ends. CDR3 region: CATSRDPRVGSPLHF. The CDR3, as DNA: TGTGCCACCAGCAGAGATCCGAGGGTGGGGTCACCCCTCCACTTT. Variable domain in full (rest from reference TRBV15 and TRBJ1-6): DAMVIQNPRYQVTQFGKPVTLSCSQTLNHNVMYWYQQKSSQAPKLLFHYYDKDFNNEADTPDNFQSRRPNTSFCFLDIRSPGLGDTAMYLCATSRDPRVGSPLHFGNGTRLTVT.

Many counts were recorded for this clonotype. The V and J genes are TRBV20-1 and TRBJ2-7; 7 bases fit TRBD2. The trim removed 5 bases at V and 0 bases at J, leaving 10 bases unmatched. In germline, CDR1 is DFQATT, CDR2 SNEGSKA (reference sequence). This CDR3 is built from 15 residues. CDR3 DNA sequence: TGCAGTGCTCCGGTGGGGGGGAGGTTCTCCTACGAGCAGTACTTC. Translated: CSAPVGGRFSYEQYF.

Of note for this clonotype: A read error may be the cause here, since a much bigger clone is one base away. CDR3 sequence (DNA): TGTGCCAGCAGCAACCCGGTCGGGGAGCTGTTTTTT. Translation gives CASSNPVGELFF. The chain is built from TRBV3-1 and TRBJ2-2; D call uncertain. V was trimmed by 5 bases and J by 7 bases, leaving 8 bases between them. In germline, CDR1 is LGHDT, CDR2 YNNKEL (reference sequence). The CDR3 is 12 residues long.

This clonotype was counted ten times or more. The DNA for the CDR3 is TGTGCCAGCAGCCCCATGATTAGCGGCCGGACCCAGTACTTC. Protein: CASSPMISGRTQYF. V usage is TRBV3-1 and J usage is TRBJ2-5; D possibly corresponds to TRBD2 (6 bases). In germline, CDR1 is LGHDT, CDR2 YNNKEL (reference sequence). Trimming removed 4 bases at V and 7 bases at J, with 16 bases between. CDR3 length equals 14 residues.

This clonotype was recorded at least ten times. This sequence joins TRBV6-5 and TRBJ1-5, with TRBD1 as a possible D gene (6 bases). The CDR3 has 15 amino acids. Germline CDR1 reads MNHEY; CDR2 reads SVGAGI. Trimming stripped 0 bases from V and 6 bases from J, with 12 bases between. CDR3 region: CASSYSIGGSQPQHF. Written as DNA, the CDR3 is TGTGCCAGCAGTTACTCGATAGGGGGAAGTCAGCCCCAGCATTTT.

This clonotype was counted at least ten times. For the CDR3, the DNA is TGCGCCAGCAGCCAAGATATTAGGACTCCTGCCTACGAGCAGTACTTC. Translation: CASSQDIRTPAYEQYF. This sequence joins TRBV4-3 and TRBJ2-7; D possibly corresponds to TRBD2 (5 bases). The CDR3 runs 16 residues. With 0 bases removed from V and 2 bases from J, the gap between germline ends came to 14 bases. CDR1 and CDR2 from the germline V gene are LGHNA and YSLEER.

This clonotype has a count of ten or more. V and J are TRBV7-9 and TRBJ2-1; TRBD2 matches 12 bases. Germline CDR1 and CDR2: SEHNR and FQNEAQ (reference sequence). CDR3 length equals 14 residues. V shed 6 bases and J 8 bases; nucleotides not matched to a gene: 5. DNA for the CDR3: TGTGCCAGCAGATCGACTAGCGGGAGCTATGAGCAGTTCTTC. As protein: CASRSTSGSYEQFF.

This clonotype has ten or more counts. The chain uses TRBV7-6 and TRBJ2-2, with D uncertain. Trimming stripped 5 bases from V and 13 bases from J, with 14 bases between. This CDR3 is 12 amino acids long. From germline, CDR1 is SGHVS and CDR2 FNYEAQ. The CDR3 sequence: CASSPLHGLLFF. The CDR3 bases are TGTGCCAGCAGCCCTCTCCACGGGTTGCTGTTTTTT. Full variable domain (outside the CDR3, taken from reference TRBV7-6 and TRBJ2-2): GAGVSQSPRYKVTKRGQDVALRCDPISGHVSLYWYRQALGQGPEFLTYFNYEAQQDKSGLPNDRFSAERPEGSISTLTIQRTEQRDSAMYRCASSPLHGLLFFGEGSRLTVL.